These T cell receptor beta chains were read from a single sample in a study of blood T cell repertoires in COVID-19. Method: immunoSEQ multiplex PCR; TCRdb's copy keeps in-frame clones and lacks some. The sample includes about 310,000 clones, approximately 91% of them seen just once. The sequenced sample was PBMCs or T cells enriched from blood (not recorded which). The receptors derive from a woman in her thirties or forties who had recovered from COVID-19. Both conserved end residues are part of each CDR3. A D gene is named only where the DNA matches it firmly. Size values are once, few and many counts, or a class for expanded clones, and some rows have none.

j_call v_call clone_size d_call cdr3_aa cdr3_nt
TRBJ2-7 TRBV2 - TRBD1 CASSGGQGAGEQYF TGTGCCAGCAGTGGAGGACAGGGGGCTGGCGAGCAGTACTTC
TRBJ2-7 TRBV7-2 few TRBD2 CASRFGLADKAQQYF TGTGCCAGCAGATTTGGACTAGCGGACAAGGCCCAGCAGTACTTC
TRBJ1-1 TRBV7-2 - TRBD1 CASSLRQGVKAFF TGTGCCAGCAGCTTACGACAGGGGGTGAAAGCTTTCTTT
TRBJ1-4 TRBV28 - TRBD1 CASSYSQGAREKLFF TGTGCCAGCAGCTATTCACAGGGGGCGCGTGAAAAACTGTTTTTT
TRBJ2-1 TRBV24-1 - TRBD1 CATSDPRTGKYEQFF TGTGCCACCAGTGATCCACGGACAGGGAAGTATGAGCAGTTCTTC
TRBJ2-2 TRBV18 - TRBD1 CASSPPGQATGELFF TGTGCCAGCTCACCCCCTGGACAGGCGACCGGGGAGCTGTTTTTT
TRBJ2-5 TRBV2 - TRBD2 CASKQGSGPVMTQYF TGTGCCAGCAAGCAGGGTAGCGGGCCCGTTATGACCCAGTACTTC
TRBJ1-5 TRBV10-2 - - CASSESYGLGQPQHF TGCGCCAGCAGTGAATCTTACGGGTTGGGTCAGCCCCAGCATTTT
TRBJ1-5 TRBV5-6 - - CASSFQGYQPQHF TGTGCCAGCAGCTTTCAGGGATATCAGCCCCAGCATTTT
TRBJ1-6 TRBV15 - TRBD1 CATRDREGSPLHF TGTGCCACCAGGGACAGGGAAGGTTCACCCCTCCACTTT
TRBJ2-7 TRBV11-2 - - CASSSNRSRGYEQYF TGTGCCAGCAGCTCCAACAGGAGCCGTGGCTACGAGCAGTACTTC
TRBJ2-2 TRBV7-2 - - CASSLARTRGGTGELFF TGTGCCAGCAGCTTAGCCAGAACCAGGGGTGGGACCGGGGAGCTGTTTTTT
TRBJ1-4 TRBV27 - TRBD1 CASKLGTVGNEKLFF TGTGCCAGCAAGCTCGGGACAGTTGGGAATGAAAAACTGTTTTTT
TRBJ2-4 TRBV2 - - CASSEVESGRINIQYF TGTGCCAGCAGTGAAGTGGAATCAGGGCGCATAAACATTCAGTACTTC
TRBJ1-6 TRBV10-1 - - CASSVDWNSPLHF TGCGCCAGCAGTGTAGACTGGAATTCACCCCTCCACTTT
TRBJ2-5 TRBV5-1 - - CASSAGEETQYF TGCGCCAGCAGTGCAGGGGAGGAGACCCAGTACTTC
TRBJ2-1 TRBV7-2 - TRBD2 CASSLRASGVELGVF TGTGCCAGCAGCTTAAGGGCTAGCGGGGTGGAGCTAGGGGTCTTC
TRBJ1-1 TRBV4-1 - TRBD1 CASSDTGATEAFF TGCGCCAGCAGCGACACAGGGGCCACTGAAGCTTTCTTT
TRBJ2-1 TRBV19 - TRBD2 CASSIVGGGNEQFF TGTGCCAGTAGTATAGTTGGCGGGGGAAATGAGCAGTTCTTC
TRBJ2-2 TRBV28 - TRBD2 CASSLRLAGGPGELFF TGTGCCAGCAGTTTAAGGCTAGCGGGGGGGCCCGGGGAGCTGTTTTTT
TRBJ2-5 TRBV5-6 once TRBD2 CASSLAASGGQETQYF TGTGCCAGCAGCTTGGCGGCTAGCGGGGGACAAGAGACCCAGTACTTC
TRBJ1-3 TRBV28 - - CASSPYGRGARGGNTIYF TGTGCCAGCAGTCCATACGGACGGGGGGCTAGAGGTGGAAACACCATATATTTT
TRBJ1-2 TRBV5-1 many - CASSPEPEGEIYGYTF TGCGCCAGCAGCCCCGAACCGGAGGGAGAGATCTATGGCTACACCTTC
TRBJ2-4 TRBV29-1 - TRBD1 CSVVTGDIQYF TGCAGCGTTGTGACAGGGGACATTCAGTACTTC
TRBJ2-3 TRBV24-1 - TRBD2 CATSDGGLAGVGDTQYF TGTGCCACCAGTGATGGGGGACTAGCGGGAGTCGGAGATACGCAGTATTTT
TRBJ1-3 TRBV24-1 - TRBD1 CATSTGGSGNTIYF TGTGCCACCAGCACAGGGGGCTCTGGAAACACCATATATTTT
TRBJ2-3 TRBV13 - TRBD2 CASSLRSGSRKDTQYF TGTGCCAGCAGCTTACGTAGCGGGAGTAGGAAAGATACGCAGTATTTT
TRBJ2-7 TRBV5-5 - - CASSLQAGLLYEQYF TGTGCCAGCAGCTTGCAAGCAGGCCTCCTCTACGAGCAGTACTTC
TRBJ2-7 TRBV4-3 - TRBD1 CASSQGTGALYEQYF TGCGCCAGCAGCCAGGGGACAGGGGCCCTCTACGAGCAGTACTTC
TRBJ2-1 TRBV27 - TRBD2 CASSSSLAGALYNEQFF TGTGCCAGCAGTTCTTCTCTAGCGGGGGCCCTATACAATGAGCAGTTCTTC
TRBJ2-1 TRBV5-4 - TRBD1 CASSEWTGFVNEQFF TGTGCCAGCAGCGAATGGACAGGGTTTGTCAATGAGCAGTTCTTC
TRBJ1-1 TRBV18 - - CASSLRGQNTEAFF TGTGCCAGCTCACTAAGAGGACAGAACACTGAAGCTTTCTTT
TRBJ1-2 TRBV24-1 - - CATSGLSGRGGYTF TGTGCCACCAGTGGCCTTTCAGGTCGGGGTGGCTACACCTTC
TRBJ1-4 TRBV7-9 once - CASSLEGEKLFF TGTGCCAGCAGCTTAGAGGGGGAAAAACTGTTTTTT
TRBJ2-5 TRBV28 - TRBD1 CASSGTGVVQETQYF TGTGCCAGCAGCGGAACAGGGGTGGTGCAAGAGACCCAGTACTTC
TRBJ2-3 TRBV3-1/TRBV3-2 - TRBD2 CASSQEARRELEADTQYF TGTGCCAGCAGCCAAGAAGCTCGGCGGGAGTTAGAGGCAGATACGCAGTATTTT
TRBJ2-1 TRBV5-8 - TRBD2 CASSSWGASGDNEQFF TGTGCCAGCAGCTCTTGGGGGGCTAGCGGGGACAATGAGCAGTTCTTC
TRBJ2-5 TRBV20-1 - - CSGGEEETQYF TGCAGTGGCGGAGAGGAAGAGACCCAGTACTTC
TRBJ1-6 TRBV9 - - CASSDTGRNSPLHF TGTGCCAGCAGCGATACAGGCCGTAATTCACCCCTCCACTTT
TRBJ1-1 TRBV12-3/TRBV12-4 - - CASSTFNTEAFF TGTGCCAGCAGTACTTTCAACACTGAAGCTTTCTTT
TRBJ2-5 TRBV11-3 - - CASNRNRDTIQTQYF TGTGCCAGCAACCGCAACCGGGACACAATACAGACCCAGTACTTC
TRBJ1-1 TRBV19 once - CASSVQRGGMNTEAFF TGTGCCAGTAGTGTACAGAGGGGGGGTATGAACACTGAAGCTTTCTTT
TRBJ1-1 TRBV29-1 - - CSAFPEAFF TGCAGCGCCTTCCCTGAAGCTTTCTTT